The 29 T cell receptor beta chains listed next were all sequenced from one sample in a study of neoadjuvant anti-PD-1 for oral cavity cancer. Clones were read by immunoSEQ multiplex PCR, and TCRdb kept only the in-frame ones, dropping some. The data contain just over 14,000 clones, roughly 70% of them singletons. Sequences were derived from PBMCs, sampled before nivolumab (anti-PD-1) treatment. Receptor source: a person between 40 and 85 years old with oral cavity squamous cell carcinoma.

This clone was found a few times. The chain links TRBV5-1 to TRBJ2-5; D tentatively fits TRBD1 or TRBD2 (5 bases each). The CDR3 consists of 15 residues. V dropped 0 bases and J dropped 5 bases, with 14 bases sitting between them. Per germline, CDR1 SGHRS and CDR2 YFSETQ. The CDR3 DNA reads TGCGCCAGCAGCTTGGAAGGGCAGAGGGGCGAGACCCAGTACTTC. This gives the protein CASSLEGQRGETQYF.

This clone was observed a few times. This chain uses TRBV5-1 with TRBJ1-2, with TRBD1 matching 9 bases. Trimming at V came to 4 bases and at J to 1 base, leaving 5 bases not matched to a gene. The CDR3 covers 15 residues. Germline-derived CDR1 and CDR2 are SGHRS and YFSETQ. The CDR3 is CASSTQTGGNYGYTF. In DNA, the CDR3 is TGCGCCAGCAGCACCCAGACAGGGGGTAACTATGGCTACACCTTC.

The chain is built from TRBV5-4 and TRBJ1-1; D call uncertain. Trimming took off 2 bases at V and 6 bases at J, with 14 bases between the two ends. The CDR3 has 14 residues. Germline V CDR1 and CDR2: SGHNT, YYREEE (reference sequence). CDR3 sequence reads: CASSFGVGGAEAFF. CDR3 in DNA: TGTGCCAGCAGCTTCGGGGTTGGTGGGGCTGAAGCTTTCTTT.

CDR3 protein: CASSEVGTVNYGYTF. CDR3 sequence (DNA): TGTGCCAGCAGTGAAGTAGGGACAGTCAACTATGGCTACACCTTC. This chain connects TRBV2 to TRBJ1-2; 7 positions agree with TRBD1. This CDR3 region has 15 residues. Germline CDR1 is SNHLY and CDR2 is FYNNEI. Losses at the gene ends were 1 base for V and 2 bases for J; bases not matched to a gene: 4.

The J gene is TRBJ1-2, the V gene TRBV7-9, with 10 bases matching TRBD1. Germline V gene lookup returns CDR1 SEHNR and CDR2 FQNEAQ (reference sequence). There are 14 residues in the CDR3. V was clipped by 5 bases and J by 7 bases; unmatched bases: 7. This CDR3 is CASSPRDRGAGYTF. CDR3 bases: TGTGCCAGCAGCCCACGGGACAGGGGCGCTGGCTACACCTTC.

This clone was seen once. This chain uses TRBV30 with TRBJ1-1; D remains ambiguous. Germline V gene data show CDR1 as GTSNPN and CDR2 as SVGIG (reference sequence). This CDR3 region has 12 residues. Deletions cut 6 bases from V and 4 bases from J, with 12 bases between. In DNA, the CDR3 is TGTGCCTGCAACCGGGCCCGCACTGAAGCTTTCTTT. The encoded protein is CACNRARTEAFF. Based on the CDR3 plus reference TRBV30 and TRBJ1-1, the full variable domain is SQTIHQWPATLVQPVGSPLSLECTVEGTSNPNLYWYRQAAGRGLQLLFYSVGIGQISSEVPQNLSASRPQDRQFILSSKKLLLSDSGFYLCACNRARTEAFFGQGTRLTVV.

This rearrangement joins TRBV2 to TRBJ2-7; 10 nucleotides match TRBD2. Germline V lookup: CDR1 SNHLY, CDR2 FYNNEI. The CDR3 is made up of 14 amino acids. V shed 4 bases and J 6 bases; nucleotides not matched to a gene: 6. CDR3 bases: TGTGCCAGCAGTGGAGCGGGAGGGCCGGGCGAGCAGTACTTC. Amino acid sequence: CASSGAGGPGEQYF.

This clone appeared once. This rearrangement joins TRBV7-6 to TRBJ1-2, with D unresolved. The CDR3 is 15 residues long. Germline CDR1 is SGHVS and CDR2 is FNYEAQ. Trimming left V 3 bases short and J 6 bases short, with 17 bases between. CDR3 amino acids: CASSFGPGRWDGYTF. The CDR3 region has the DNA TGTGCCAGCAGCTTTGGCCCCGGGCGGTGGGATGGCTACACCTTC.

The chain joins TRBV7-3 to TRBJ1-1, with D maybe TRBD1 (6 bases). CDR3 length equals 14 residues. Trimming cost V 8 bases and J 4 bases, with 17 bases left between them. Germline values: CDR1 SGHTA, CDR2 FQGTGA. The CDR3 loop reads CASQGGPTVTEAFF. The CDR3 nucleotides are TGTGCCAGCCAAGGGGGGCCGACGGTCACTGAAGCTTTCTTT.

This clone appeared a single time. The chain is built from TRBV6-5 and TRBJ2-7; D assignment may be TRBD1 or TRBD2 (5 bases each). CDR3 length equals 15 residues. Per the germline V gene, CDR1 is MNHEY and CDR2 is SVGAGI. V lost 7 bases, J lost 1 base, and 17 bases lay in between. The CDR3 nucleotides read TGTGCCAGCAACCCTATTCCTGAGGGGTCCTACGAGCAGTACTTC. The encoded protein is CASNPIPEGSYEQYF.

The rearrangement links TRBV6-1 to TRBJ2-7, with 8 bases fitting TRBD1. This CDR3 has 14 residues. The V gene end was trimmed by 4 bases and the J gene end by 0 bases; junction bases not matched to a gene: 2. The V gene's germline CDR1 is MNHNS and CDR2 SASEGT. CDR3 loop: CASSGTGHSYEQYF. DNA for the CDR3: TGTGCCAGCAGTGGGACAGGGCACTCCTACGAGCAGTACTTC.

This clone was seen a few times. V gene TRBV28 combines with J gene TRBJ2-7; D gene unclear. The germline V gene has CDR1 MDHEN and CDR2 SYDVKM. This CDR3 has 14 residues. Trimming left V 5 bases short and J 0 bases short, with 11 bases between. CDR3: CASSDRLLSYEQYF. The CDR3 coding sequence is TGTGCCAGCAGTGACCGGCTGCTCTCCTACGAGCAGTACTTC. Filled out from reference TRBV28 and TRBJ2-7, the complete variable domain reads DVKVTQSSRYLVKRTGEKVFLECVQDMDHENMFWYRQDPGLGLRLIYFSYDVKMKEKGDIPEGYSVSREKKERFSLILESASTNQTSMYLCASSDRLLSYEQYFGPGTRLTVT.

The rearrangement links TRBV6-5 to TRBJ1-4, with D maybe TRBD1 (6 bases). The CDR3 totals 14 residues. Germline V gene sequence: CDR1 MNHEY, CDR2 SVGAGI. V lost 7 bases to trimming and J lost 8 bases, with 17 bases between them. This chain's CDR3 is CASKRGKVGEKLFF. The CDR3 DNA is TGTGCCAGCAAAAGGGGGAAGGTTGGGGAAAAACTGTTTTTT.

This chain joins TRBV7-3 and TRBJ1-1, with D perhaps TRBD1 (5 bases). Germline V CDR1 and CDR2: SGHTA, FQGTGA. The CDR3 is 14 amino acids. The V end lost 5 bases, the J end lost 6 bases, and 16 bases lay between the germline ends. The CDR3 here is CASSVDTGHPEAFF. CDR3 coding DNA: TGTGCCAGCAGCGTAGATACAGGACACCCTGAAGCTTTCTTT.

The chain recombines TRBV2 with TRBJ2-7; TRBD1 agrees at 9 bases. The V and J ends lost 2 bases and 4 bases, in that order; junction bases with no gene match: 6. The germline V gene has CDR1 SNHLY and CDR2 FYNNEI. The CDR3 totals 15 residues. In DNA, the CDR3 is TGTGCCAGCAGTGAATATTCGACAGGGGGTTACGAGCAGTACTTC. This encodes CASSEYSTGGYEQYF.

This clone was seen a single time. This same CDR3 is encoded by further DNA sequences in the sample. The rearrangement joins TRBV5-4 to TRBJ1-3; D is unresolved. Germline V CDR1 and CDR2: SGHNT, YYREEE (reference sequence). V was trimmed by 3 bases and J by 1 base, leaving 5 bases between them. The CDR3 has 13 amino acids. The CDR3, as DNA: TGTGCCAGCAGCTACGGATCTGGAAACACCATATATTTT. The encoded protein is CASSYGSGNTIYF.

The V and J genes are TRBV5-1 and TRBJ1-6, with TRBD1 as a possible D gene (5 bases). This CDR3 region has 18 residues. V lost 1 base and J 4 bases, leaving 18 bases between the germline ends. CDR1 SGHRS and CDR2 YFSETQ come from the germline V gene. The CDR3 region is CASSLFKQAFFYNSPLHF. DNA of the CDR3: TGCGCCAGCAGCTTGTTTAAACAGGCTTTCTTTTATAATTCACCCCTCCACTTT.

The chain couples TRBV19 to TRBJ1-2; D gene unclear. The V end was cut by 3 bases, the J end by 3 bases, with 8 bases between. This CDR3 is 13 amino acids long. CDR1 and CDR2 from the germline V gene are LNHDA and SQIVND (reference sequence). The CDR3 reads CASSIGRYYGYTF. The DNA for the CDR3 is TGTGCCAGTAGTATTGGCAGATACTATGGCTACACCTTC.

V usage is TRBV11-2 and J usage is TRBJ1-1; D remains unclear. Trimming removed 1 base at V and 4 bases at J, with 10 bases between. Germline values: CDR1 SGHAT, CDR2 FQNNGV. The CDR3 is 14 residues long. CDR3 region: CASSLAKATTEAFF. As DNA, the CDR3 is TGTGCCAGCAGCTTAGCCAAGGCGACCACTGAAGCTTTCTTT.

V and J are TRBV4-1 and TRBJ1-4; D is unresolved. CDR3 size: 19 residues. The germline V gene encodes CDR1 MGHRA and CDR2 YSYEKL. Trimming stripped 0 bases from V and 6 bases from J, with 23 bases between. CDR3 amino acids: CASSQDSGSSAYADEKLFF. CDR3 sequence (DNA): TGCGCCAGCAGCCAAGATTCGGGAAGCTCGGCATATGCCGATGAAAAACTGTTTTTT.

The V call is TRBV9, the J call TRBJ1-3; D remains unclear. CDR3 length: 12 amino acids. Trimming left V 3 bases short and J 7 bases short, with 8 bases between. The germline CDR1 and CDR2 sequences are SGDLS and YYNGEE. The CDR3 DNA reads as TGTGCCAGCAGCGGGTACCGGAACACCATATATTTT. This gives the protein CASSGYRNTIYF.

The genes are TRBV9 and TRBJ2-2, with TRBD2 as a possible D gene (6 bases). V was cut by 2 bases and J by 1 base, with 9 bases left in between. This CDR3 has 15 amino acids. Germline CDR1 reads SGDLS; CDR2 reads YYNGEE. The CDR3 loop reads CASSVGGKNTGELFF. DNA for the CDR3: TGTGCCAGCAGCGTCGGAGGGAAGAACACCGGGGAGCTGTTTTTT.

This clone has just one count. This CDR3 is CATRRATGGYEQYF. The CDR3 DNA sequence: TGTGCCACCAGACGGGCGACAGGGGGCTACGAGCAGTACTTC. The chain carries TRBV15 and TRBJ2-7; 9 bases fit TRBD1. The junction had 6 bases not matched to a gene; V was cut back by 6 bases and J by 3 bases. This CDR3 is 14 amino acids long. CDR1 LNHNV and CDR2 YYDKDF come from the germline V gene (reference sequence).

The chain couples TRBV6-5 to TRBJ1-2; possibly TRBD1 for D (5 bases). This CDR3 comprises 14 residues. Trimming removed 6 bases from V and 3 bases from J, with 14 bases in between. Looked up from germline, CDR1 is MNHEY and CDR2 is SVGAGI. This chain's CDR3 is CASRAGSRDYGYTF. The DNA of the CDR3 is TGTGCCAGCAGGGCAGGGTCAAGAGACTATGGCTACACCTTC.

The chain is built from TRBV29-1 and TRBJ1-1; D gene unclear. CDR1 SQVTM and CDR2 ANQGSEA come from the germline V gene. This CDR3 region has 13 residues. Deletions cut 4 bases from V and 4 bases from J, with 13 bases between. The CDR3 nucleotides read TGCAGCGTTGCCGGATACGCTCTCACTGAAGCTTTCTTT. Protein: CSVAGYALTEAFF.

The chain carries TRBV4-2 and TRBJ2-2; D call uncertain. Germline-derived CDR1 and CDR2 are LGHNA and YNFKEQ. V was clipped by 0 bases and J by 6 bases, with 8 bases between them. The CDR3 is made up of 14 amino acids. CDR3 bases: TGTGCCAGCAGCCAAGATAATGGGGCCGGGGAGCTGTTTTTT. Its protein is CASSQDNGAGELFF.

The chain combines TRBV10-3 with TRBJ2-3; 8 bases agree with TRBD2. The germline gives CDR1 ENHRY, CDR2 SYGVKD. J was trimmed by 4 bases and V by 2 bases; bases with no gene match: 14. This CDR3 spans 18 amino acids. The CDR3 here is CAISEPAGAGEAADTQYF. The CDR3 region has the DNA TGTGCCATCAGTGAGCCAGCGGGAGCGGGGGAAGCCGCAGATACGCAGTATTTT.

This clone was observed a handful of times. J is TRBJ2-7 and V is TRBV5-1, with D possibly TRBD2 on 6 matching bases. Germline assignment: CDR1 SGHRS and CDR2 YFSETQ. Trimming cost V 3 bases and J 3 bases, with 13 bases left between them. The CDR3 consists of 14 residues. In DNA form, the CDR3 reads TGCGCCAGCAGCTGGCGGGACCGAAACTACGAGCAGTACTTC. It yields the protein CASSWRDRNYEQYF.

The chain recombines TRBV2 with TRBJ1-4, with no clear D. Germline loops: CDR1 SNHLY, CDR2 FYNNEI. Trimming stripped 6 bases from V and 5 bases from J, with 7 bases between. The CDR3 totals 12 residues. CDR3 sequence reads: CASRRRNEKLFF. The CDR3 region has the DNA TGTGCCAGCAGAAGACGGAATGAAAAACTGTTTTTT.